This TCR beta chain is drawn from a study of T-cell memory formation after mild COVID-19 (dated by TCRdb to the early 2020s). In the study overall: TCR sequence clusters from the two donors were largely donor specific. T-cell clones expanding and contracting after mild COVID-19 in two donors were tracked by longitudinal TCRalpha and TCRbeta repertoire sequencing. Two young, previously healthy adult volunteers made up the cohort, one male and one female. Overall study results and their limits: The study covered only two mild cases, and larger cohorts including severe cases with pre-infection samples were considered necessary. Contracting CD4+ clones were located mainly in the CM and EM memory subsets, whereas CD8+ clones were found to be enriched in EMRA. SARS-CoV-2 specificity of the second-wave clones peaking on day 37 was not confirmed. Some responding clones were detected in pre-infection memory, which suggested that pre-existing cross-reactive memory T cells had joined the SARS-CoV-2 response. Balanced CD4/CD8 phenotypes were observed for clones contracting from day 15 to 85, whereas a bias towards CD4+ was observed for a second wave of clones expanding from day 15 to 37.

Ficoll-Paque density gradient centrifugation was used to isolate PBMCs. The CDR3 covers 15 residues, taking in both the cysteine and the phenylalanine. Of the read, only the CDR3 DNA is kept; its 45 bases are in frame from base 1. From a lookup of the germline V gene (reference sequence), CDR1 and CDR2 are DFQATT and SNEGSKA. V and J are truncated by 0 bases and 7 bases respectively, leaving an intervening sequence of 16 bases. This clonotype was found a few times. Its antigen is currently not known. No quality values exist for individual bases; no much larger clone is one base distant. Sequencing instrument: Illumina NovaSeq 6000. cDNA libraries for TCRalpha and TCRbeta were prepared by 5'RACE using constant-segment primers, with sample barcodes and unique molecular identifiers added. RNA was extracted from every sample with Trizol reagent. Library amplification was performed in two PCR steps, and a second sample barcode and Illumina TruSeq adapters were introduced in the second step. The libraries were sequenced on an Illumina NovaSeq using 2 x 150 bp paired-end reads. The authors processed their data as follows. Reads were demultiplexed and collapsed into UMI-guided consensus sequences with migec v1.2.7. Using mixcr v2.1.11, UMI consensuses were aligned to TRA and TRB V and J templates and then assembled into clonotypes. Expanded or contracted clonotypes were those called significant by both edgeR and NoisET, with noise models trained on biological replicates. For edgeR calls, the thresholds were a false discovery rate-adjusted p below 0.01 and a log2 fold-change of 1. As an exploratory analysis of dynamics, PCA with hierarchical clustering was applied to max-normalized trajectories of the 1000 most abundant clonotypes. The CD4 or CD8 phenotype of responding clones was assigned using the separately sequenced CD4+ and CD8+ repertoires. The raw public reads went through TCRdb reprocessing: fastp at Q25, MiXCR clone calling, in-frame beta chains kept. Rows are combined by CDR3 protein, so each entry shows the most common genes and DNA. Clone size and V and J calls follow TCRdb, not the original study. The sample contains approximately 170,000 distinct CDR3 sequences, 13% of them found a single time. Approximately 3.4% of the sample is held by the ten biggest clonotypes.

The rearranged chain carries TRBV20-1 and TRBJ2-1; matching of 6 bases hints at TRBD2 as the D gene. Material: PBMCs or a T cell subset sorted from them (not recorded which). This receptor was taken from a young man who had mild COVID-19 (a few samples of this study predate the infection). The sample titles of this study are shuffled in the database, so cell type and time point are left out; the donor was told from shared clones. The CDR3 loop reads CSARDRRGGINEQFF. In nucleotides, the sequence is TGCAGTGCTAGAGATCGGAGGGGCGGTATAAATGAGCAGTTCTTC.